This T cell receptor beta chain was identified in a study of tumor-infiltrating lymphocytes in primary liver carcinoma. Between the trimmed V and J ends, which lost 5 bases and 10 bases, there was a span of 9 bases. This CDR3 is 11 amino acids long. CDR1 and CDR2 (germline): SEHNR, FQNEAQ (reference sequence). Starting from 500 ng of total RNA, TCR beta cDNA was produced with a primer in the constant region. A slightly modified ARM-PCR protocol with three nested multiplex PCR rounds produced these TCR beta libraries. Forward primers for TRBV1-TRBV30 and a C-beta reverse primer served the first two PCR rounds, at 10 cycles each. TCRdb re-analysed the multiplex PCR reads in MiXCR, keeping a single row per CDR3 protein. This sample carries fewer than 400,000 distinct CDR3 sequences, roughly 60% of them seen once, and the ten largest clones take more than 8.5%. RNA was extracted from whole blood without cell sorting, alongside germline DNA.

This clonotype was picked up a small number of times. The sequence was obtained from a man in his forties or fifties with primary liver carcinoma and hepatitis B virus infection. The sequenced sample consisted of peripheral blood. The J gene is TRBJ2-1, the V gene TRBV7-9, with unresolved D. As DNA, the CDR3 is TGTGCCAGCAGCCCCCAGGCGGAGCAGTTCTTC. Encoded protein: CASSPQAEQFF.